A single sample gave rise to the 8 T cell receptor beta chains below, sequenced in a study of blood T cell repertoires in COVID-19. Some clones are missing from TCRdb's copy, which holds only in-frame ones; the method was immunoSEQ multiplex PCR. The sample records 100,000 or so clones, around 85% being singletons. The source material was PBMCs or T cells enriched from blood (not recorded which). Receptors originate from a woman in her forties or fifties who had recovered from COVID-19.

The CDR3 is CASSVARGSAAYEQYF. The CDR3 nucleotides are TGTGCCAGCAGCGTCGCGCGGGGCTCCGCAGCCTACGAGCAGTACTTC. The chain links TRBV7-9 to TRBJ2-7; weak D call: TRBD2 (6 bases). V lost 5 bases and J lost 2, with 19 bases in between. CDR1 and CDR2 (germline): SEHNR, FQNEAQ (reference sequence). CDR3 size: 16 residues.

DNA of the CDR3: TGTGCCAGCAGTCCACCTGGGACAGGGATTTTTTCCTCCTATAATTCACCCCTCCACTTT. Translation: CASSPPGTGIFSSYNSPLHF. The rearrangement uses TRBV28 and TRBJ1-6; 9 nucleotides align to TRBD1. CDR3 length: 20 amino acids. After removal of 5 bases from V and 0 bases from J, the junction contained 14 bases not matched to a gene. CDR1 is MDHEN, CDR2 SYDVKM, per germline.

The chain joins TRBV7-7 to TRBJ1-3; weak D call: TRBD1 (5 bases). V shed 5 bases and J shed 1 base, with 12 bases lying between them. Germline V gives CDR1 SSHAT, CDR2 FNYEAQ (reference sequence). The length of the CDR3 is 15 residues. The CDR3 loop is CASSQESGSGNTIYF. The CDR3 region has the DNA TGTGCCAGCAGCCAAGAATCAGGGTCTGGAAACACCATATATTTT.

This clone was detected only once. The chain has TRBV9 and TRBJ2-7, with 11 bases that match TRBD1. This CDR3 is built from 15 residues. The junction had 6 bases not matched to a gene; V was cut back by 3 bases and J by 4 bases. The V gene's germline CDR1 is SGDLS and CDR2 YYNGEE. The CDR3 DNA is TGTGCCAGCAGCGGGGGGACAGGGGGAATATACGAGCAGTACTTC. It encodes CASSGGTGGIYEQYF.

CDR3 nucleotides: TGTGCCAGCTCCGCAGATACGCAGTATTTT. Translated: CASSADTQYF. The chain couples TRBV7-9 to TRBJ2-3; unclear D gene. CDR1 and CDR2 from the germline V gene are SEHNR and FQNEAQ (reference sequence). The CDR3 loop spans 10 amino acids. Deletions cut 8 bases from V and 4 bases from J, with 4 bases between.

In nucleotides, the CDR3 is TGTGCCAGTAGGACAGGGGGTAGTTATGGCTACACCTTC. The encoded protein is CASRTGGSYGYTF. The rearrangement links TRBV19 to TRBJ1-2, with 9 bases aligning to TRBD1. The CDR3 is made up of 13 amino acids. The germline V gene encodes CDR1 LNHDA and CDR2 SQIVND (reference sequence). V gave up 6 bases and J gave up 5 bases; unmatched junction bases: 4.

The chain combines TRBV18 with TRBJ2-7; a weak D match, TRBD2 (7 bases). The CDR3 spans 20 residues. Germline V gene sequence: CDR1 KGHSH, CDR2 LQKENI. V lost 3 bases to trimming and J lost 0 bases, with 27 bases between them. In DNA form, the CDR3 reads TGTGCCAGCTCACCCCAAGGACAGCCCGCACGGGGGGAGAGCTCCTACGAGCAGTACTTC. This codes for CASSPQGQPARGESSYEQYF. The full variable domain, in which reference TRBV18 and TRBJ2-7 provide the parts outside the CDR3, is NAGVMQNPRHLVRRRGQEARLRCSPMKGHSHVYWYRQLPEEGLKFMVYLQKENIIDESGMPKERFSAEFPKEGPSILRIQQVVRGDSAAYFCASSPQGQPARGESSYEQYFGPGTRLTVT.

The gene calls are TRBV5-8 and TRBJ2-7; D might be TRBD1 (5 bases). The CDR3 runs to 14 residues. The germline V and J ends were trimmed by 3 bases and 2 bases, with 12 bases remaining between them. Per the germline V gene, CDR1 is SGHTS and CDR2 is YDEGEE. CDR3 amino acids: CASSSSGFAYEQYF. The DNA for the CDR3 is TGTGCCAGCAGCTCCTCAGGGTTCGCCTACGAGCAGTACTTC. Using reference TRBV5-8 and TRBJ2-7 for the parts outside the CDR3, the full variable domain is EAGVTQSPTHLIKTRGQQATLRCSPISGHTSVYWYQQALGLGLQFLLWYDEGEERNRGNFPPRFSGRQFPNYSSELNVNALELEDSALYLCASSSSGFAYEQYFGPGTRLTVT.